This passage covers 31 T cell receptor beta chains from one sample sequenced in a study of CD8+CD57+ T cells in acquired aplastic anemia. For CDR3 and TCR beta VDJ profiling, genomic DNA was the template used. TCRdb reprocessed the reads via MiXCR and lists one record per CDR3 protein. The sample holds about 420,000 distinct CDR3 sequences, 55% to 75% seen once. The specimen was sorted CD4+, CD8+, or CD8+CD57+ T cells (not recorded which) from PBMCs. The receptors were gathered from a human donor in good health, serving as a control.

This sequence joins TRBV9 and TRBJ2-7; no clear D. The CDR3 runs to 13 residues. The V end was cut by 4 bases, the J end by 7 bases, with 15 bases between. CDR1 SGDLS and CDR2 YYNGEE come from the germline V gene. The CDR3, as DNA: TGTGCCAGCAGCTTGGGTATAGAAAGGGAGCAGTACTTC. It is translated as CASSLGIEREQYF.

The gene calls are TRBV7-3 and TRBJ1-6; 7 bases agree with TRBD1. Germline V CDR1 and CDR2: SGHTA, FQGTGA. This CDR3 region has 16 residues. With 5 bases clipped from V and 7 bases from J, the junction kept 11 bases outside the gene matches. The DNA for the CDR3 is TGTGCCAGCAGCGTGGAGCGACAGGGTTTAAATTCACCCCTCCACTTT. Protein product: CASSVERQGLNSPLHF.

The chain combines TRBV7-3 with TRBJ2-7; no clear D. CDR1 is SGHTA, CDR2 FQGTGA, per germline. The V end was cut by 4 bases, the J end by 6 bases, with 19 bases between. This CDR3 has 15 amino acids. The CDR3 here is CASSWAERASSEQYF. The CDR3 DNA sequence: TGTGCCAGCAGCTGGGCTGAGAGAGCGAGTAGCGAGCAGTACTTC. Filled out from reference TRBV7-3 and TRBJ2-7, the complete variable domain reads GAGVSQTPSNKVTEKGKYVELRCDPISGHTALYWYRQSLGQGPEFLIYFQGTGAADDSGLPNDRFFAVRPEGSVSTLKIQRTERGDSAVYLCASSWAERASSEQYFGPGTRLTVT.

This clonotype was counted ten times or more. Written as DNA, the CDR3 is TGCGCCAGCAGCCAAGGTGCTGACAGAGTTAATGAAAAACTGTTTTTT. Its protein is CASSQGADRVNEKLFF. V usage is TRBV4-3 and J usage is TRBJ1-4, with D possibly matching TRBD1 (5 bases). The CDR3 covers 16 residues. Germline V gene sequence: CDR1 LGHNA, CDR2 YSLEER. Trimming removed 1 base from V and 4 bases from J, with 13 bases in between.

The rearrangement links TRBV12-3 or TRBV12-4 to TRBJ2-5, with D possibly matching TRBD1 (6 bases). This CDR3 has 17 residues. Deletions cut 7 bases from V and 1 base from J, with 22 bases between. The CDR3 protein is CASIPQGEEIGQETQYF. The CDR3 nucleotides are TGTGCCAGCATTCCACAGGGAGAGGAGATTGGCCAAGAGACCCAGTACTTC.

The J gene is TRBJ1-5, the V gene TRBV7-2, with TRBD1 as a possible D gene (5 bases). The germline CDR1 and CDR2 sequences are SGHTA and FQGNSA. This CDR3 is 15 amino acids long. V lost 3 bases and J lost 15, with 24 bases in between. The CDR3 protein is CASSFNPAGANVLHF. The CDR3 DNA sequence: TGTGCCAGCAGCTTTAATCCGGCTGGGGCCAACGTCCTGCATTTT. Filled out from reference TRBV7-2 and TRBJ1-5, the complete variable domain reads GAGVSQSPSNKVTEKGKDVELRCDPISGHTALYWYRQSLGQGLEFLIYFQGNSAPDKSGLPSDRFSAERTGGSVSTLTIQRTQQEDSAVYLCASSFNPAGANVLHFGDGTRLSIL.

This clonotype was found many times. Here the CDR3 DNA reads TGTGCCAGCGGGGACAGGGCCACCTATGGCTACACCTTC. Its protein product is CASGDRATYGYTF. V usage is TRBV6-2 or TRBV6-3 and J usage is TRBJ1-2, with TRBD1 matching 9 bases. The CDR3 has 13 amino acids. V dropped 8 bases and J dropped 4; count of bases not matched to a gene: 5. CDR1 and CDR2 (germline): MNHEY, SVGEGT.

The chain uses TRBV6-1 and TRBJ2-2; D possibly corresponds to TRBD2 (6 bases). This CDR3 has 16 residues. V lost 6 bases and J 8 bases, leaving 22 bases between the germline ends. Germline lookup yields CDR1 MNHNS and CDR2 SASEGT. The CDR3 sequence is CASSLELAGQYGELFF. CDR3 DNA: TGTGCCAGCAGCCTAGAACTAGCAGGCCAGTATGGGGAGCTGTTTTTT.

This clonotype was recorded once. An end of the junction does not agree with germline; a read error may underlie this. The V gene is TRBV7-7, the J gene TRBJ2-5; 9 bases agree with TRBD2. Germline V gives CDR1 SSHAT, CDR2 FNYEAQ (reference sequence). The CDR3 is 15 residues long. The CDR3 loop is CASSLRRGGEETTYF. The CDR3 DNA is TGTGCTAGCAGCTTAAGGCGGGGGGGTGAAGAGACCACGTACTTC.

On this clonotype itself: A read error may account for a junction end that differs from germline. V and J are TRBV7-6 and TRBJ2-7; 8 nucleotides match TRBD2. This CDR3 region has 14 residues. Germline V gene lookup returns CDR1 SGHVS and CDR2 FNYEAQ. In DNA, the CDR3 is TGTGCCAGCAGCTTACCGCGGGGGGCTGGCGAGCAGCACTTC. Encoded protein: CASSLPRGAGEQHF.

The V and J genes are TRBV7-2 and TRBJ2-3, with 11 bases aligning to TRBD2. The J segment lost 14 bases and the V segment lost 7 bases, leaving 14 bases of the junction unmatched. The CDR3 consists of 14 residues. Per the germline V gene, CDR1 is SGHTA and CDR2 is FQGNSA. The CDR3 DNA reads TGTGCCAGCACCCCCCTAGCGGGGGGACATACAATGTATTTT. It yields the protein CASTPLAGGHTMYF.

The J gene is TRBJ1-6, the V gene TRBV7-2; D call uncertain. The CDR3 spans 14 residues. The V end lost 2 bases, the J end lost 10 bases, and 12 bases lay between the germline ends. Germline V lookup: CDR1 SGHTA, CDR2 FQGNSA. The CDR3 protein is CASSLSLKRSPLHF. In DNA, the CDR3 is TGTGCCAGCAGCTTATCGTTAAAGCGGTCACCCCTCCACTTT. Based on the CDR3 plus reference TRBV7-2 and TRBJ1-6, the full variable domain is GAGVSQSPSNKVTEKGKDVELRCDPISGHTALYWYRQSLGQGLEFLIYFQGNSAPDKSGLPSDRFSAERTGGSVSTLTIQRTQQEDSAVYLCASSLSLKRSPLHFGNGTRLTVT.

CDR3 loop: CASSVAFFSDQYF. The DNA of the CDR3 is TGTGCCAGCAGCGTGGCATTCTTCTCCGATCAGTACTTC. J is TRBJ2-7 and V is TRBV7-3; D not resolved. CDR3 length equals 13 residues. The V and J ends lost 5 bases and 10 bases respectively, with 18 bases between them. Germline V gene lookup returns CDR1 SGHTA and CDR2 FQGTGA.

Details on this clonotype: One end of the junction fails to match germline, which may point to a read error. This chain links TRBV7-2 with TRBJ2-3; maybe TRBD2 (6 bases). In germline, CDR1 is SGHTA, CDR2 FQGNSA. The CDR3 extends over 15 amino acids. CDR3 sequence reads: CASSFGGVFTGTQYF. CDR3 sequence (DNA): TGTGCCAGCAGCTTTGGAGGGGTTTTCACAGGTACGCAGTATTTT.

The CDR3 sequence is CASRLGRLNTEAFFF. CDR3 DNA sequence: TGTGCCAGCAGACTGGGACGGCTGAACACTGAAGCTTTCTTCTTC. The J gene is TRBJ2-1, the V gene TRBV7-9, with D possibly being TRBD1 or TRBD2 (5 bases each). Germline CDR1 reads SEHNR; CDR2 reads FQNEAQ (reference sequence). The V and J ends lost 6 bases and 16 bases respectively, with 28 bases between them. CDR3 length equals 15 residues.

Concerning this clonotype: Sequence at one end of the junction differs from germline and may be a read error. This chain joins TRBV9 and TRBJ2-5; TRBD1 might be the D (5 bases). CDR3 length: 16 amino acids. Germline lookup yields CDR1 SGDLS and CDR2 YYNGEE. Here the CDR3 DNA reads TGTGCCAGCAGCTCCGTCAGCCGCACAGGACAAGCGACCCAGTACTTC. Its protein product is CASSSVSRTGQATQYF. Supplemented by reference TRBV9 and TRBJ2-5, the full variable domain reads DSGVTQTPKHLITATGQRVTLRCSPRSGDLSVYWYQQSLDQGLQFLIQYYNGEERAKGNILERFSAQQFPDLHSELNLSSLELGDSALYFCASSSVSRTGQATQYFGPGTRLLVL.

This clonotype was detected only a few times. This chain's CDR3 is CASSRGQGALGYTF. The CDR3 DNA reads TGTGCCAGCTCACGGGGACAGGGGGCGCTTGGCTACACCTTC. The genes are TRBV18 and TRBJ1-2, with TRBD1 matching 12 bases. CDR1 and CDR2 (germline): KGHSH, LQKENI. With 4 bases clipped from V and 7 bases from J, the junction kept 4 bases outside the gene matches. The CDR3 consists of 14 residues.

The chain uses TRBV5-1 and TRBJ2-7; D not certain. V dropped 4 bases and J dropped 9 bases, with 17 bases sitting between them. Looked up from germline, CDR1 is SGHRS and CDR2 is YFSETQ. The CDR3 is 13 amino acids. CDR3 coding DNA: TGCGCCAGCAGCCCGGCCAGAGCAACTGGGCAGTACTTC. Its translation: CASSPARATGQYF.

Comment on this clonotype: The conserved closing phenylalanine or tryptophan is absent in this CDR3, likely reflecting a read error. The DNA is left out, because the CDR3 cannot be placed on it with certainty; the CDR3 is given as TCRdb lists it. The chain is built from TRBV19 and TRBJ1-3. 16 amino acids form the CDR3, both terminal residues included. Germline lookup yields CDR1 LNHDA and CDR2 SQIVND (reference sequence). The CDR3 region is CASTPSATNEQITIPV.

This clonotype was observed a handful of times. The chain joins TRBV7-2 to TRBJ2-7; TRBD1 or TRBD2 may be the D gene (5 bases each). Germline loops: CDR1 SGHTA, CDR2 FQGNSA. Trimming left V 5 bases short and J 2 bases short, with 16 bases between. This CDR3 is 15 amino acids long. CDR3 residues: CASSSKTGTAYEQYF. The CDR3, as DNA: TGTGCCAGCAGCAGCAAAACCGGGACGGCCTACGAGCAGTACTTC.

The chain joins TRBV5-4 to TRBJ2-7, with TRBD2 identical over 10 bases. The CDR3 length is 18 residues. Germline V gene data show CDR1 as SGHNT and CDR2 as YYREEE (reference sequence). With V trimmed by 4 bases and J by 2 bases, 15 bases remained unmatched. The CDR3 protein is CASSGAMRGAGGTYEQYF. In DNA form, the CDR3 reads TGTGCCAGCAGCGGGGCCATGCGGGGAGCGGGGGGGACCTACGAGCAGTACTTC.

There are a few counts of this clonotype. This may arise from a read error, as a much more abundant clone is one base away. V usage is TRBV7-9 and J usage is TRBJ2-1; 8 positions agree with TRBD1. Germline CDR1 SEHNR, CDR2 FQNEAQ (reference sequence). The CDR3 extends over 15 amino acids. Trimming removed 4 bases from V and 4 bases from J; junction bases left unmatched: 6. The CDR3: CASSSLGQGYNEQFF. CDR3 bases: TGTGCCAGCAGCTCCCTAGGACAGGGTTACAATGAGCAGTTCTTC.

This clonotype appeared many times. CDR3 in amino acids: CAWSTEDFNEQFF. The CDR3 DNA reads as TGTGCCTGGAGCACAGAAGACTTCAATGAGCAGTTCTTC. The chain uses TRBV30 and TRBJ2-1, with D unclear. The CDR3 has 13 amino acids. Germline V gene lookup returns CDR1 GTSNPN and CDR2 SVGIG (reference sequence). The ends were cut back, 3 bases at V and 6 bases at J, with 12 bases in the middle.

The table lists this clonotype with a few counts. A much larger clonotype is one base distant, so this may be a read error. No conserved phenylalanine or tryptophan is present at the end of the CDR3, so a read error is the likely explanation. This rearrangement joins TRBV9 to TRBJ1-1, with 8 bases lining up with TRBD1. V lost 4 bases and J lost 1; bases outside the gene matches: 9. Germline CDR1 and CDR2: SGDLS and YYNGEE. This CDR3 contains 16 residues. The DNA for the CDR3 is TGTGCCAGCAGCTTACCAGGGGGCGGAGAGAACACTGAAGCTTTCCTT. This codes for CASSLPGGGENTEAFL.

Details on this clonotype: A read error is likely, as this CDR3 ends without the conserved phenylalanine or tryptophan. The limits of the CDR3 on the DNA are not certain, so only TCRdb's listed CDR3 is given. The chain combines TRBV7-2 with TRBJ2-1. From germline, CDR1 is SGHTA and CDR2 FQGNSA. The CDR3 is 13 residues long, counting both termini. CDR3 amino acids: CASSSYSSNYGYT.

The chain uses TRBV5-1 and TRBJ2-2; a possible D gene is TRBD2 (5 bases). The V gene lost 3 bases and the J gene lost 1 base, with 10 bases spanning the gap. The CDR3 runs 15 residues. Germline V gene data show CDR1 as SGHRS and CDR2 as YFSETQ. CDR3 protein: CASSSDGGNTGELFF. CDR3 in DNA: TGCGCCAGCAGCTCAGACGGAGGGAACACCGGGGAGCTGTTTTTT.

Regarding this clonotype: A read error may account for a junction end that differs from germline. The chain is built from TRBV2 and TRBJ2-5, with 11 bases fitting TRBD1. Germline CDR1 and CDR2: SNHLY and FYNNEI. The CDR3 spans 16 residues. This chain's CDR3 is CASSQIGDRGANVQTF. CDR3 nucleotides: TGTGCCAGCAGTCAAATCGGGGACAGGGGGGCCAACGTCCAGACTTTC.

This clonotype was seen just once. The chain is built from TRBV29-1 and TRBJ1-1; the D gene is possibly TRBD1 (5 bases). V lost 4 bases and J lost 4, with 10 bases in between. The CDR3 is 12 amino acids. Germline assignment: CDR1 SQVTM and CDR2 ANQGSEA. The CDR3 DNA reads TGCAGCGTTGGTCAGGGCTTCACTGAAGCTTTCTTT. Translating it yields CSVGQGFTEAFF.

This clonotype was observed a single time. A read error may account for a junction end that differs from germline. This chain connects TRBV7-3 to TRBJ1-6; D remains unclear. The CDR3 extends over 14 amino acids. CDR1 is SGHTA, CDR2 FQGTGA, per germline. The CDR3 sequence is CASSLRRLSGTDTF. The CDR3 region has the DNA TGTGCCAGCAGCTTACGTAGGCTTTCGGGCACAGATACGTTT.

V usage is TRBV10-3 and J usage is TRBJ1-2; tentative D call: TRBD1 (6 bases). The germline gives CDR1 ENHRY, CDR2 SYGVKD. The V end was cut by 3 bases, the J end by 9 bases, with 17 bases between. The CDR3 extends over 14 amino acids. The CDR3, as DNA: TGTGCCATCAGTGAAGGGGCCGGGACATCACGCTACACCTTC. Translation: CAISEGAGTSRYTF.

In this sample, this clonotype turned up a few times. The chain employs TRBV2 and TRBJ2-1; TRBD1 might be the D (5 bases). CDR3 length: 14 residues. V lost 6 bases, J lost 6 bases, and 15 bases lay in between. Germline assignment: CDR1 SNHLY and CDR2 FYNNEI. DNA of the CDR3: TGTGCCAGCAGCCGGCAGGGTGGTATCAATGAGCAGTTCTTC. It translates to CASSRQGGINEQFF.